This T cell receptor beta chain was captured by sequencing in a study of STAT5B mutations in CD4+ large granular lymphocyte leukemia. The V gene's germline CDR1 is SGHVS and CDR2 FNYEAQ. After removal of 2 bases from V and 5 bases from J, the junction contained 0 bases not matched to a gene. This CDR3 contains 13 residues. Findings and limits, study-wide: Compared with healthy controls (2/35), patient top clones favored TRBV06 (8/27). Patient CD4-sorted repertoires stayed more clonal than healthy ones after leukemic-clone removal.

To note about this clone: Its specificity is not known.

The method was immunoSEQ multiplex PCR; TCRdb's version includes in-frame clones alone and lacks a portion of them. The sample has 23,000 or so clones; around 72% are singletons. Sequences were obtained from CD4+ T cells from blood buffy coats. The clonotype comes from a human donor in good health. This chain links TRBV7-6 with TRBJ1-5; 7 nucleotides agree with TRBD1. The CDR3 loop is CASSLQGDQPQHF. The CDR3 DNA reads as TGTGCCAGCAGCTTACAGGGGGATCAGCCCCAGCATTTT.